This entry concerns a single T cell receptor beta chain. Ranging in age from about 6 to 90, the donors were healthy Caucasian individuals from Russia. Peripheral blood, about 10 milliliters per donor, was collected. Extracted total RNA amounted to at least 5.5 micrograms for each sample. Primed by a sample-barcoded 5' primer and a J-beta primer mix, a second PCR proceeded for about 6 to 11 cycles. TCRdb redid the calling of the 5' RACE reads with MiXCR, one entry per CDR3 protein. The data show around 990,000 distinct CDR3 sequences, 35% to 45% seen once. This sample was included in a study of blood T cells in healthy people across ages. CDR1 MNHEY and CDR2 SMNVEV come from the germline V gene (reference sequence). This CDR3 contains 15 residues. V lost 0 bases and J lost 4, with 12 bases in between.

The chain is built from TRBV27 and TRBJ1-2, with D uncertain. Input material: blood. The sequence derives from a man between 18 and 35 years old in good health. CDR3 sequence: CASSLSSHTSYGYTF. In DNA, the CDR3 is TGTGCCAGCAGTTTATCCTCCCACACAAGCTATGGCTACACCTTC.